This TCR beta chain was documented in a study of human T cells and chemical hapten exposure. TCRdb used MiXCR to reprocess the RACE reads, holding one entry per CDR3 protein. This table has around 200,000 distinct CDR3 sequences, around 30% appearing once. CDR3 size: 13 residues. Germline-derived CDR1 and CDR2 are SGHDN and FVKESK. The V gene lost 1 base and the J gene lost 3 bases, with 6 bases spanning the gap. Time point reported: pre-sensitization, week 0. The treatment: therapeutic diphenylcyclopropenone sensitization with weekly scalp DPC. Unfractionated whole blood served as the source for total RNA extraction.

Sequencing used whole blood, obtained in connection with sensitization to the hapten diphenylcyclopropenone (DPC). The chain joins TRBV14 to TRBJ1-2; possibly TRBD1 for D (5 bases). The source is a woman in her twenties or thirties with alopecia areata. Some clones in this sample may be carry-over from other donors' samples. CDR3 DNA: TGTGCCAGCAGCCAAGGGGGGGACTATGGCTACACCTTC. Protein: CASSQGGDYGYTF.